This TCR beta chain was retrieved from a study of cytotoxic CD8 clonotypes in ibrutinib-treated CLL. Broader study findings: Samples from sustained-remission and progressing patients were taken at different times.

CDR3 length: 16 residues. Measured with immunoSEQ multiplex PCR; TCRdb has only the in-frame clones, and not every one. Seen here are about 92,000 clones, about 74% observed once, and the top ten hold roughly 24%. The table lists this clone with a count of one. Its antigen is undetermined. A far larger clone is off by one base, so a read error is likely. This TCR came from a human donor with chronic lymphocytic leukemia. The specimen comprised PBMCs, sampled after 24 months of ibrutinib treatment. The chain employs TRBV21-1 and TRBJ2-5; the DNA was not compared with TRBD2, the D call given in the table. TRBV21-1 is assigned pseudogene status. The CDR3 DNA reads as TGTGCCAGCAGCTACGGGGCTAGCGGGGGGTTCCCGACCCAGTACTTC. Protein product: CASSYGASGGFPTQYF.